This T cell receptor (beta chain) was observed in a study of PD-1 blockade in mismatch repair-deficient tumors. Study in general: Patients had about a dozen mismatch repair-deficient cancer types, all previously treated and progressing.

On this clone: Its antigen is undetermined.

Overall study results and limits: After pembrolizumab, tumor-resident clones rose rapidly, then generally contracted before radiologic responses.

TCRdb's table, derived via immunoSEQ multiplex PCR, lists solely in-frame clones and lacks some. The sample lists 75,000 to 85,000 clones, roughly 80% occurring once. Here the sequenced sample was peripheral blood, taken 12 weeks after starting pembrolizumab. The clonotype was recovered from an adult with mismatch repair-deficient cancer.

CDR3 loop: CASSFWRGTQETQYF. The DNA of the CDR3 is TGTGCCAGCAGCTTCTGGCGGGGAACCCAAGAGACCCAGTACTTC. The V call is TRBV5-8, the J call TRBJ2-5, with D possibly being TRBD2 (6 bases). The germline CDR1 and CDR2 sequences are SGHTS and YDEGEE. Trimming left V 2 bases short and J 1 base short, with 12 bases between. CDR3 length: 15 residues.